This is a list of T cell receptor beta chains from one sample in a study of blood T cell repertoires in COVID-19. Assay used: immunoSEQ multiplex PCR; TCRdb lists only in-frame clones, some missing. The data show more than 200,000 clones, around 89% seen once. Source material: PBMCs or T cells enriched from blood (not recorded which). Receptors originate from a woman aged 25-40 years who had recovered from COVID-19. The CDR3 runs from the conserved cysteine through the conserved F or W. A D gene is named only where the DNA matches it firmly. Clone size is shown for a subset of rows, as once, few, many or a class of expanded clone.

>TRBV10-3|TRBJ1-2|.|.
CAISDRGYGYTF
TGTGCCATCAGTGACCGGGGTTATGGCTACACCTTC
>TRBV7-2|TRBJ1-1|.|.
CASSQATGNTEAFF
TGTGCCAGCAGCCAGGCCACTGGGAACACTGAAGCTTTCTTT
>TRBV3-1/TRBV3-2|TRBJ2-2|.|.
CASSRTLRATGELFF
TGTGCCAGCAGCCGGACCCTGAGGGCCACCGGGGAGCTGTTTTTT
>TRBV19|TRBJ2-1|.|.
CATRQRPYNEQFF
TGTGCCACCAGACAGCGACCTTACAATGAGCAGTTCTTC
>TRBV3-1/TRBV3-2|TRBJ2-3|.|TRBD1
CASSPGTGLDTQYF
TGTGCCAGCAGCCCTGGGACAGGACTAGATACGCAGTATTTT
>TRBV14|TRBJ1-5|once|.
CASSQGTLTGRQPQHF
TGTGCCAGCAGCCAAGGAACCCTGACAGGACGTCAGCCCCAGCATTTT
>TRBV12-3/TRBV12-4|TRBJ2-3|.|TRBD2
CASTWGGVDTQYF
TGTGCCAGCACCTGGGGGGGGGTAGATACGCAGTATTTT
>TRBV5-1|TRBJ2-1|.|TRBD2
CASSSSLSGRSYNEQFF
TGCGCCAGCAGCTCCTCACTTAGCGGGCGCTCCTACAATGAGCAGTTCTTC
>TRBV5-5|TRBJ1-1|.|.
CASSQEFTEAFF
TGTGCCAGCAGTCAAGAGTTCACTGAAGCTTTCTTT
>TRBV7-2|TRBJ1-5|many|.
CASSLAPPRGGNQPQHF
TGTGCCAGCAGCTTAGCCCCTCCAAGGGGTGGCAATCAGCCCCAGCATTTT
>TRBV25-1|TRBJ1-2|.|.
CASSPFGDNYGYTF
TGTGCCAGCAGTCCCTTCGGGGATAACTATGGCTACACCTTC
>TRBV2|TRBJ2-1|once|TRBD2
CASSAGLAGWGEQFF
TGTGCCAGCAGCGCCGGACTAGCGGGCTGGGGTGAGCAGTTCTTC
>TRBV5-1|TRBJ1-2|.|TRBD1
CASSPDRPNYGYTF
TGCGCCAGCAGCCCGGACAGGCCTAACTATGGCTACACCTTC
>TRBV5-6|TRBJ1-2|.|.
CASSLVAGWKPYGYTF
TGTGCCAGCAGCTTGGTGGCAGGGTGGAAGCCTTATGGCTACACCTTC
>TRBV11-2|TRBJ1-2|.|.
CASSSPGGGRNYGYTF
TGTGCCAGCAGCTCGCCCGGGGGGGGGCGGAACTATGGCTACACCTTC